This T cell receptor beta chain was observed in a study of blood T cell repertoires in COVID-19. The J segment lost 2 bases and the V segment lost 8 bases, leaving 6 bases of the junction unmatched. This CDR3 is built from 14 residues. From germline, CDR1 is SGDLS and CDR2 YYNGEE. The method was immunoSEQ multiplex PCR; TCRdb's version includes in-frame clones alone and lacks a portion of them. The sample contains hundreds of thousands of clones, 83% of which appear only once. This clonotype was obtained from a woman aged 40 to 50 with active or convalescent COVID-19. This rearrangement joins TRBV9 to TRBJ2-2; 7 nucleotides match TRBD1. The sample consisted of peripheral blood. The CDR3 DNA follows: TGTGCCAGTTCGACAGGGTCAAACACCGGGGAGCTGTTTTTT. As protein: CASSTGSNTGELFF.